The next 12 T cell receptor beta chains were all read from a single sample in a study of early T cells in non-severe SARS-CoV-2 infection. Each CDR3 protein is one row after TCRdb ran MiXCR on the 5' RACE reads. Among around 33,000 distinct CDR3 sequences, less than 8.5% were seen once, and the ten largest hold just over 4%. The sequenced material came from whole blood. The receptors originated from an adult who was a healthcare worker with PCR-confirmed SARS-CoV-2 infection or an uninfected control (not recorded which).

This clonotype was seen only a few times. V gene TRBV6-2 or TRBV6-3 combines with J gene TRBJ1-1; weak D call: TRBD1 (6 bases). The CDR3 is made up of 15 amino acids. With 5 bases removed from V and 3 bases from J, the gap between germline ends came to 16 bases. CDR1 and CDR2 (germline): MNHEY, SVGEGT. CDR3 region: CASSMGGHFDTEAFF. The CDR3 bases are TGTGCCAGCAGTATGGGGGGGCATTTCGACACTGAAGCTTTCTTT.

This clonotype was detected a few times. This rearrangement joins TRBV5-1 to TRBJ2-3; 8 bases are a match to TRBD2. The CDR3 is 15 residues long. Germline CDR1 is SGHRS and CDR2 is YFSETQ. With V trimmed by 2 bases and J by 1 base, 3 bases remained unmatched. The CDR3 nucleotides are TGCGCCAGCAGCTTAGCGGGAGATCGCACAGATACGCAGTATTTT. Encoded protein: CASSLAGDRTDTQYF.

This clonotype was counted many times. This chain joins TRBV6-1 and TRBJ2-1; 9 bases line up with TRBD2. J was trimmed by 7 bases and V by 10 bases; bases with no gene match: 20. The CDR3 extends over 17 amino acids. Germline values: CDR1 MNHNS, CDR2 SASEGT. The CDR3 DNA follows: TGTGCCACCTCCTCCCACCCCGCTAGCGGGAATTTAAATGAGCAGTTCTTC. As protein: CATSSHPASGNLNEQFF.

This clonotype occurred many times. The genes are TRBV30 and TRBJ2-4; TRBD1 matches at 10 bases. Per the germline V gene, CDR1 is GTSNPN and CDR2 is SVGIG (reference sequence). The V gene end was trimmed by 2 bases and the J gene end by 10 bases; junction bases not matched to a gene: 11. This CDR3 is built from 15 residues. The CDR3 loop reads CAWSTLSGTGDIQYF. The CDR3 DNA sequence: TGTGCCTGGAGTACACTGTCCGGGACAGGGGATATTCAGTACTTC.

A few counts support this clonotype. The chain couples TRBV3-1 to TRBJ2-3, with 7 bases identical to TRBD2. The CDR3 spans 15 residues. Germline loops: CDR1 LGHDT, CDR2 YNNKEL (reference sequence). Trimming took 5 bases from V and 4 from J; bases not matched to a gene: 9. CDR3 loop: CASSSIQRDPDTQYF. Written as DNA, the CDR3 is TGTGCCAGCAGCTCCATACAGCGGGACCCAGATACGCAGTATTTT.

This clonotype was detected ten times or more. The chain carries TRBV25-1 and TRBJ1-1; unclear D gene. From germline, CDR1 is MGHDK and CDR2 SYGVNS. With 4 bases removed from V and 0 bases from J, the gap between germline ends came to 9 bases. This CDR3 is built from 14 residues. The CDR3 region has the DNA TGTGCCAGCAGTGTTTCGGGTATGAACACTGAAGCTTTCTTT. Encoded protein: CASSVSGMNTEAFF.

This clonotype was counted at least ten times. The chain carries TRBV29-1 and TRBJ1-2, with 7 bases identical to TRBD1. Germline trimming cut 6 bases from V and 5 bases from J; bases unmatched to any gene: 3. From germline, CDR1 is SQVTM and CDR2 ANQGSEA. CDR3 length: 11 residues. The CDR3 DNA follows: TGCAGCGTGTCCAGGGGGTATGGCTACACCTTC. This translates into CSVSRGYGYTF.

This clonotype was found a few times. J is TRBJ2-7 and V is TRBV2; D remains unclear. CDR3 length: 13 residues. V lost 3 bases and J 6 bases, leaving 12 bases between the germline ends. Germline-derived CDR1 and CDR2 are SNHLY and FYNNEI. CDR3: CASSDMVFREQYF. The CDR3 DNA reads as TGTGCCAGCAGTGATATGGTATTTCGCGAGCAGTACTTC.

This clonotype came up a few times. The chain uses TRBV6-2 or TRBV6-3 and TRBJ2-6, with 11 bases identical to TRBD1. The CDR3 is made up of 18 amino acids. CDR1 MNHEY and CDR2 SVGEGT come from the germline V gene. V lost 5 bases to trimming and J lost 0 bases; unmatched junction nucleotides: 6. The chain's CDR3 is CASSQRDRGTSGANVLTF. The CDR3 DNA reads as TGTGCCAGCAGTCAAAGGGACAGGGGGACCTCTGGGGCCAACGTCCTGACTTTC.

The chain joins TRBV9 to TRBJ2-1; D is perhaps TRBD1 or TRBD2 (6 bases each). V shed 3 bases and J shed 7 bases, with 20 bases lying between them. CDR3 length: 16 amino acids. Per the germline V gene, CDR1 is SGDLS and CDR2 is YYNGEE. The CDR3 DNA reads as TGTGCCAGCAGCGCTTACTTAGGGGGGCTTTCAAATGAGCAGTTCTTC. Its protein product is CASSAYLGGLSNEQFF.

The V call is TRBV7-9, the J call TRBJ2-7; 8 bases map to TRBD1. Germline loops: CDR1 SEHNR, CDR2 FQNEAQ (reference sequence). J lost 2 bases, V lost 2 bases, and 5 bases had no gene match. This CDR3 spans 15 amino acids. CDR3 sequence: CASSLPGQAPYEQYF. The CDR3 DNA follows: TGTGCCAGCAGCTTACCGGGACAGGCCCCCTACGAGCAGTACTTC.

This clonotype was detected many times. The CDR3 region is CASTPGLAGQETQYF. The CDR3 DNA is TGCGCCAGCACACCGGGGTTAGCGGGCCAAGAGACCCAGTACTTC. The chain links TRBV5-1 to TRBJ2-5, with 7 bases fitting TRBD2. The germline V gene encodes CDR1 SGHRS and CDR2 YFSETQ. The CDR3 totals 15 residues. Trimming took 6 bases from V and 1 from J; bases not matched to a gene: 9.